This entry features one TCR beta chain sequence. Generated by immunoSEQ multiplex PCR, the TCRdb table keeps only in-frame clones and is missing some. This table has tens of thousands of clones, 75% to 95% appearing once. Germline V lookup: CDR1 SGHKS, CDR2 YYEKEE (reference sequence). V was clipped by 1 base and J by 2 bases, with 18 bases between them. This CDR3 contains 17 residues. This sample was included in a study of blood T cell repertoires in COVID-19. Whole-study context: Acute and convalescent COVID-19 samples came from the United States, Italy and Spain. The cDNA or gDNA used as material had been derived from T cells, B-cell-depleted T cells, or PBMCs.

J is TRBJ1-2 and V is TRBV5-5, with no clear D. The sequence derives from a middle-aged man with acute or convalescent COVID-19. The sequenced sample consisted of peripheral blood. This CDR3 reads CASSLLSITASNYGYTF. In DNA form, the CDR3 reads TGTGCCAGCAGCTTGCTCTCAATTACAGCCTCCAACTATGGCTACACCTTC.